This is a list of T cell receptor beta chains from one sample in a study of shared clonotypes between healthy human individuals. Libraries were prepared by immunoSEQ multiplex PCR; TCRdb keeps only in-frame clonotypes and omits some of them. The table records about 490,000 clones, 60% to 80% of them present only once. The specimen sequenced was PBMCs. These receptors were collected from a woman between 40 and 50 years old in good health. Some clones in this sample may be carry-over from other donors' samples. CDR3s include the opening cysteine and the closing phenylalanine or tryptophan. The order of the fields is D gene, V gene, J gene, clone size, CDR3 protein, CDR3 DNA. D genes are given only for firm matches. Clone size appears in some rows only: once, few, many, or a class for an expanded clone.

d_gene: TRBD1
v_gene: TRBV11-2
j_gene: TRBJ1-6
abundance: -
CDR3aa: CASSVDRWNSPLHF
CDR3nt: TGTGCCAGCAGCGTGGACAGGTGGAATTCACCCCTCCACTTT

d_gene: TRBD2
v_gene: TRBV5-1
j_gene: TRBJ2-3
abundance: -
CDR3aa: CASSVRLAGGGTDTQYF
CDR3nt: TGCGCCAGCAGCGTACGACTAGCGGGAGGGGGCACAGATACGCAGTATTTT

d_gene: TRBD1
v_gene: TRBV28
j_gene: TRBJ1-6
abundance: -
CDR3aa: CASSLPGQGDSPLHF
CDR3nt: TGTGCCAGCAGTCTTCCCGGACAGGGAGATTCACCCCTCCACTTT

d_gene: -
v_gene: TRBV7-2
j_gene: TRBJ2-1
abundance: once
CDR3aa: CASSLVVAEQFF
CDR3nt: TGTGCCAGCAGCTTAGTAGTAGCTGAGCAGTTCTTC

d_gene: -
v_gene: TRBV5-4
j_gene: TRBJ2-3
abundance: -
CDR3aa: CASSLPGDDTQYF
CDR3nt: TGTGCCAGCAGCTTGCCCGGGGACGATACGCAGTATTTT

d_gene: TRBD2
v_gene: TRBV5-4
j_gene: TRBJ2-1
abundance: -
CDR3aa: CASSLFGRAWDEQFF
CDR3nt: TGTGCCAGCAGCTTGTTCGGGAGGGCCTGGGATGAGCAGTTCTTC

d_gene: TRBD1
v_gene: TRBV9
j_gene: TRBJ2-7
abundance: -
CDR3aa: CASSPRTGASYEQYF
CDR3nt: TGTGCCAGCAGCCCACGCACAGGGGCCTCCTACGAGCAGTACTTC

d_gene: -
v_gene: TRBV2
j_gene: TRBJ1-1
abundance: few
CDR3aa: CASSALPSAEAFF
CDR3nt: TGTGCCAGCAGTGCGCTACCTTCGGCTGAAGCTTTCTTT

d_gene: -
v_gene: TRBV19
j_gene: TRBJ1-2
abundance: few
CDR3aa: CASSGTYGFNYGYTF
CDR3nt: TGTGCCAGTAGCGGGACATATGGGTTTAACTATGGCTACACCTTC

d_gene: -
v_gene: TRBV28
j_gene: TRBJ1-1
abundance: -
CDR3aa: CASSITGRNTEAFF
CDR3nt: TGTGCCAGCAGCATCACAGGCCGGAACACTGAAGCTTTCTTT

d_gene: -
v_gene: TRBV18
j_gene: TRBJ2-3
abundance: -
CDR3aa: CASSPPVADTQYF
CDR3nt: TGTGCCAGCTCACCACCGGTCGCAGATACGCAGTATTTT

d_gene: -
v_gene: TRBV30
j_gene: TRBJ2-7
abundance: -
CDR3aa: CAWSVQRALPPNEQYF
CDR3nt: TGTGCCTGGAGTGTACAGAGGGCCTTACCCCCCAACGAGCAGTACTTC

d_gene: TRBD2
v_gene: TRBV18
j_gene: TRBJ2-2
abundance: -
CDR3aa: CASSTRTSGNPNTGELFF
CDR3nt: TGTGCCAGCTCAACACGGACTAGCGGTAACCCGAACACCGGGGAGCTGTTTTTT

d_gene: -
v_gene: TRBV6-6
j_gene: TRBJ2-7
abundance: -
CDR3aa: CASSYRGDEQYF
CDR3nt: TGTGCCAGCAGTTACCGGGGAGACGAGCAGTACTTC

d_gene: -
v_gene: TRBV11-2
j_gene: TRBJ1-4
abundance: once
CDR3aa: CASSFGNEKLFF
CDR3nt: TGTGCCAGCAGCTTTGGAAATGAAAAGCTGTTTTTT

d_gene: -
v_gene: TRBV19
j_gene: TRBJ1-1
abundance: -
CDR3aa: CASSPIDRLNTEAFF
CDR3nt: TGTGCCAGTAGTCCTATCGACAGGCTAAACACTGAAGCTTTCTTT

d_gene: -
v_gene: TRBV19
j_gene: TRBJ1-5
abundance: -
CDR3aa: CASSPQWGGNQPQHF
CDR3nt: TGTGCCAGTAGTCCGCAATGGGGGGGGAATCAGCCCCAGCATTTT